This T cell receptor (beta chain) appears in the sequencing data of a study of beta chain features in type 1 diabetes. The germline CDR1 and CDR2 sequences are KGHSH and LQKENI. Trimming stripped 0 bases from V and 6 bases from J, with 13 bases between. The CDR3 is 15 amino acids. The authors reverse transcribed all of the isolated RNA, so sequencing captured expressed TCRB transcripts. The table came from immunoSEQ multiplex PCR; TCRdb's copy has only in-frame clones and leaves some out. This table has about 300,000 clones, approximately 8% appearing once. Study conclusions and caveats: Equally in patients and controls, shorter templates might have been favored by PCR. Compared with healthy donors, patients appeared to share more similar naive, central memory and regulatory TCRB repertoires. The study found fewer insertions and more deletions at VDJ junctions in type 1 diabetes patients. There was a possibility that cDNA sequencing over-represented cells with high TCR expression.

Details on this clone: Its specificity is not known.

This sequence joins TRBV18 and TRBJ2-3; D tentatively fits TRBD1 or TRBD2 (5 bases each). This TCR was recovered from a woman younger than 35 in good health. Specimen: central memory CD4+ T cells from blood. The CDR3 sequence is CASSPPMGREDTQYF. The CDR3 DNA reads TGTGCCAGCTCACCACCGATGGGCAGGGAGGATACGCAGTATTTT.